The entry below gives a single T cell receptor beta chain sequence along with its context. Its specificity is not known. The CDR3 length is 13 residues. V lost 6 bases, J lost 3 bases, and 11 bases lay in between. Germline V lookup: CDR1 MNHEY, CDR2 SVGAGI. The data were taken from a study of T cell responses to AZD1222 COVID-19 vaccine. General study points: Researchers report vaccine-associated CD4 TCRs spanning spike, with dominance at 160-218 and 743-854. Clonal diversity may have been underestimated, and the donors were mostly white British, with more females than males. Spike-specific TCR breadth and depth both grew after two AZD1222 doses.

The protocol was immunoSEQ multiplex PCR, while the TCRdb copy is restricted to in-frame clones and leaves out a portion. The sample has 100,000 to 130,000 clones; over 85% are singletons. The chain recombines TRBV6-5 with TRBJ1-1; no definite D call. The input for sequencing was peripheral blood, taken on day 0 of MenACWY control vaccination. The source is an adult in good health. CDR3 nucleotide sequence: TGTGCCAGCAGGCGTGGGTCTTACACTGAAGCTTTCTTT. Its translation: CASRRGSYTEAFF.